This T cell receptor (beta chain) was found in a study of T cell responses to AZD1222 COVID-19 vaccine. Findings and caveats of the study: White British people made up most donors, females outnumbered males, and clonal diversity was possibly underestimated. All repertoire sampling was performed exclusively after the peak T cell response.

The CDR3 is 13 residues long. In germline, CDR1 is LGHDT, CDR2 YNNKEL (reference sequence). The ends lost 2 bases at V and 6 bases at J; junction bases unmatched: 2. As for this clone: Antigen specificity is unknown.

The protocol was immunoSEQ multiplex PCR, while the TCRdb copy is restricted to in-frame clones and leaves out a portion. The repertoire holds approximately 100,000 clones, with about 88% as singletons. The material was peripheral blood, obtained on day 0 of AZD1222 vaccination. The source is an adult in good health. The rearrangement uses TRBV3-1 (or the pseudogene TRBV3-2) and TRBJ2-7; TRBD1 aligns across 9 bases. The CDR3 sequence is CASSQTTGGEQYF. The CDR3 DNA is TGTGCCAGCAGCCAAACGACAGGGGGCGAGCAGTACTTC.